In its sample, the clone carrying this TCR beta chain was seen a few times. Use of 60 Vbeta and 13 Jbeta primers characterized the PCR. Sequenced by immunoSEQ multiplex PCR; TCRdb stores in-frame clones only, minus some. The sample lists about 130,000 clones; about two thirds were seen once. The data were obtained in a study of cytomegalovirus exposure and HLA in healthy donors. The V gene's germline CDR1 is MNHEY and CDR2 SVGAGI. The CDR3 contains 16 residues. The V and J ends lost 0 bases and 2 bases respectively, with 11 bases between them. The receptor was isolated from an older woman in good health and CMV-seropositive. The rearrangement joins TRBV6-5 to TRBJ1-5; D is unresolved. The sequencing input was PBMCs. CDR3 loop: CASSYSRLEGNQPQHF. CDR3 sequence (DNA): TGTGCCAGCAGTTACTCGAGGTTAGAGGGCAATCAGCCCCAGCATTTT.